This T cell receptor (beta chain) was sequenced in a study of cytomegalovirus exposure and HLA in healthy donors. Study outcomes and limitations: First-cohort TCR clusters were later found to tend to co-occur in the 90 to 150 validation repertoires. In vitro testing confirmed a few CMV-associated chains as specific for CMV antigens. Researchers catalogued around 150 TCR beta chains as cytomegalovirus-associated. Per published reports, the classifier diagnosed cytomegalovirus status with high specificity and sensitivity.

In the case of this clone: Antigen specificity is unknown.

The repertoire was sequenced with immunoSEQ multiplex PCR; TCRdb's copy has only in-frame clones and lacks some. This table has approximately 76,000 clones, 94% appearing once. V lost 3 bases to trimming and J lost 6 bases; unmatched junction nucleotides: 5. CDR3 length: 13 residues. Germline CDR1 reads MDHEN; CDR2 reads SYDVKM. The sequencing input was PBMCs. This clonotype was obtained from a woman aged 18-29 years in good health and CMV-seronegative. The V and J genes are TRBV28 and TRBJ2-7; 7 nucleotides line up with TRBD2. CDR3 protein: CASSLWRELEQYF. The CDR3 DNA follows: TGTGCCAGCAGTTTGTGGCGGGAGCTCGAGCAGTACTTC.